This T cell receptor beta chain emerged from a study of T cell repertoires in cytomegalovirus infection. As for the study in general: Indications of both CMV infection and matching HLA type were provided by public TCR beta signatures.

Per germline, CDR1 MGHRA and CDR2 YSYEKL. Trimming took 1 base from V and 5 from J, leaving 11 bases between them. The CDR3 extends over 14 amino acids. TCRdb re-derived calls from the reads in MiXCR, one entry per CDR3 protein. Of some 680,000 distinct CDR3 sequences in the sample, about a third were seen once. Source material: PBMCs. The sequence derives from a human donor in good health (CMV status not recorded). Some clones in this sample may be carry-over from other donors' samples. The V and J genes are TRBV4-1 and TRBJ2-5; perhaps D is TRBD1 or TRBD2 (5 bases each). CDR3 DNA: TGCGCCAGCAGCCAAGGGGGACGGTTCGAGACCCAGTACTTC. It codes for CASSQGGRFETQYF.